These 5 T cell receptor beta chains came from one sample sequenced in a study of shared T cell receptors in the human thymus. The assay was immunoSEQ multiplex PCR, and TCRdb's table has in-frame clones only and misses some. The repertoire consists of more than 300,000 clones, with roughly 94% occurring once and the leading ten covering 0.015% to 0.02%. Sequences were obtained from thymocytes. The receptors originated from a human donor.

CDR3 residues: CASTIGGVPSTGELFF. CDR3 nucleotide sequence: TGTGCCAGTACGATAGGGGGCGTCCCTTCCACCGGGGAGCTGTTTTTT. This chain uses TRBV2 with TRBJ2-2, with TRBD1 matching over 7 bases. With 9 bases clipped from V and 4 bases from J, the junction kept 14 bases outside the gene matches. This CDR3 spans 16 amino acids. Looked up from germline, CDR1 is SNHLY and CDR2 is FYNNEI.

CDR3 coding DNA: TGTGCCAGCAGTACCCGGACAGGGCTTGAAGCTTTCTTT. This encodes CASSTRTGLEAFF. The V and J genes are TRBV6-5 and TRBJ1-1; TRBD1 agrees at 8 bases. The CDR3 is 13 amino acids. CDR1 and CDR2 from the germline V gene are MNHEY and SVGAGI. V lost 5 bases to trimming and J lost 7 bases; unmatched junction nucleotides: 6.

The CDR3 loop is CASGPGGLWQYF. The CDR3 bases are TGTGCCAGCGGGCCGGGAGGATTGTGGCAGTACTTC. The chain recombines TRBV28 with TRBJ2-7; TRBD2 matches 7 bases. The CDR3 contains 12 residues. Trimming took 8 bases from V and 9 from J; bases not matched to a gene: 10. Germline V gene lookup returns CDR1 MDHEN and CDR2 SYDVKM.

This clone occurred a few times. V gene TRBV30 combines with J gene TRBJ2-7; TRBD2 aligns across 10 bases. In germline, CDR1 is GTSNPN, CDR2 SVGIG (reference sequence). J gave up 5 bases and V 2 bases, and 3 bases lay outside the gene matches. The CDR3 runs 13 residues. The CDR3 DNA sequence: TGTGCCTGGAGTCTAGCGGGAGTTAACGAGCAGTACTTC. This translates into CAWSLAGVNEQYF.

This chain connects TRBV19 to TRBJ2-6, with TRBD1 identical over 7 bases. The germline CDR1 and CDR2 sequences are LNHDA and SQIVND (reference sequence). V lost 4 bases and J lost 0; bases outside the gene matches: 6. The length of the CDR3 is 17 residues. This chain's CDR3 is CASSTGTDHSGANVLTF. The CDR3 nucleotides are TGTGCCAGTAGTACCGGGACAGATCACTCTGGGGCCAACGTCCTGACTTTC.